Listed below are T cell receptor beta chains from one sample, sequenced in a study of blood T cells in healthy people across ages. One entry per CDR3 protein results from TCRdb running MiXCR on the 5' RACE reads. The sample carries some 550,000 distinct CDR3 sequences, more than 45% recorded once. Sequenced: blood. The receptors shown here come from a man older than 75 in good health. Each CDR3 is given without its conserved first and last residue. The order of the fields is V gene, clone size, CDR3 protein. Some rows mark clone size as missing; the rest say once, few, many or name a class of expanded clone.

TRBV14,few,ASSRSGIYGYT
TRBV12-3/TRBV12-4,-,ASSRLAGGRGGTDTQY
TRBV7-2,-,ASSLGSLSEQY
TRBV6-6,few,ASSYSRGGPGEQY
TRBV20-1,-,SAPRPVFTDTQY
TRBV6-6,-,ASRNGQGINIQY
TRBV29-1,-,SVEDPIRTEAF
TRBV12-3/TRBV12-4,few,ASNRQPQETQY
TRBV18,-,ASSPGVTGGLAGGSPLH
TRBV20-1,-,SVRVPNTEAF
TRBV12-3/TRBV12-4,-,ASSELSEDTQY
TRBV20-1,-,SARGGAGLNTEAF
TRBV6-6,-,ASSFRDRVEKLF
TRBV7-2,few,ANSSYLWVTGPVSSNEQF
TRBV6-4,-,ASASGRGNEQF
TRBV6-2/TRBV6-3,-,ASASGTGVTDTQY
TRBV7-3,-,ASSPTAGDPSYNEQY
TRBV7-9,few,ASSPPGQGAYEQY
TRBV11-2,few,ASSLNRGSYNEQF
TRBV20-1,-,SARDREHYNEQF
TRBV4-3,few,ASSQDDSDSYEQY
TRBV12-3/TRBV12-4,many,ASSQGSGYNEQF
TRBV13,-,ASTRRDRAIYEQY
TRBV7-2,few,ASSLEAGRLSYEQY
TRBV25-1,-,ASRGLPGQRGAF
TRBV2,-,ASSEDRPRETQY
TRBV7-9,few,ASSLVGPGTTEAF
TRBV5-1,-,ASSVRDSRQETQY
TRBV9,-,ASTHSSGRVNEQF
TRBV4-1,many,ASSQGGAAYNSPLH
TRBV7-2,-,ASSFQPQGAHYEQF
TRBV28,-,ASTLRHNEQF
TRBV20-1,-,SAGSGLAAHNEQF
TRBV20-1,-,SSRDVKGPQY
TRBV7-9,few,ASRSSGSDDTQY
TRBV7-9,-,ASSRTADDGLWTQY
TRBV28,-,ASSPPGQLYEQY
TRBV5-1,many,ASSVIPGDEQF
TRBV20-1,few,SAFPTVGARSYNEQF
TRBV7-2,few,ASYDAGTSGRFYNEQF
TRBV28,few,ASNSRLAKNIQY